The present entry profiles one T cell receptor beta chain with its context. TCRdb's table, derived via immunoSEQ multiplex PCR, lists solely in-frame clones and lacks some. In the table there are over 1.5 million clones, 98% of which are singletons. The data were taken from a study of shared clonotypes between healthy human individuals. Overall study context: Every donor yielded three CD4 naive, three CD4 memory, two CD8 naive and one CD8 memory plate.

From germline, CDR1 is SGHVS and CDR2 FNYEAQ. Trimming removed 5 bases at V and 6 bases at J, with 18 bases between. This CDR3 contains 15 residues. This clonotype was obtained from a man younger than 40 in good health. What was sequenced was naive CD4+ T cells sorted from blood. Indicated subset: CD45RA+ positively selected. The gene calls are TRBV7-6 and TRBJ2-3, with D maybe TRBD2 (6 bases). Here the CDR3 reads CASSPGVAGTDTQYF. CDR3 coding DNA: TGTGCCAGCAGCCCGGGGGTGGCAGGGACGGATACGCAGTATTTT.